Sequencing of this T cell receptor (beta chain) was carried out in a study of blood T cell repertoires in COVID-19. The data were produced by immunoSEQ multiplex PCR, yet TCRdb's version contains in-frame clones alone and is incomplete. The data show about 170,000 clones, 90% seen once. The TCR comes from a man aged 50-59 years with acute or convalescent COVID-19. Material for sequencing was peripheral blood.

The CDR3 reads CASSFRTSGSPDTQYF. The DNA of the CDR3 is TGTGCCAGCAGCTTCCGGACTAGCGGGAGTCCAGATACGCAGTATTTT. The gene calls are TRBV11-2 and TRBJ2-3, with TRBD2 identical over 13 bases. V was clipped by 3 bases and J by 4 bases; unmatched bases: 4. The length of the CDR3 is 16 residues. Germline lookup yields CDR1 SGHAT and CDR2 FQNNGV.